A selection of T cell receptor beta chains follows, all from one sample in a study of cytomegalovirus exposure and HLA in healthy donors. The assay was immunoSEQ multiplex PCR, and TCRdb's table has in-frame clones only and misses some. The data contain some 190,000 clones, around nine tenths of them singletons. Sequenced sample: PBMCs. Every receptor here comes from a man aged 25 to 45 in good health and CMV-seropositive. Both conserved end residues are part of each CDR3. A D gene is named only where the DNA matches it firmly. Some rows mark clone size as missing; the rest say once, few, many or name a class of expanded clone.

d_call	v_call	clone_size	j_call	cdr3_aa	cdr3_nt
NA	TRBV15	NA	TRBJ2-1	CATSRGLAYNEQFF	TGTGCCACCAGCAGAGGACTAGCCTACAATGAGCAGTTCTTC
NA	TRBV11-2	NA	TRBJ1-2	CASSSWDGLNGYTF	TGTGCCAGCAGCTCCTGGGATGGGCTGAATGGCTACACCTTC
NA	TRBV27	NA	TRBJ1-1	CASSPPRGGLNTEAFF	TGTGCCAGCAGTCCGCCCCGAGGGGGACTGAACACTGAAGCTTTCTTT
NA	TRBV5-4	few	TRBJ1-3	CASSLEQRDTIYF	TGTGCCAGCAGCTTGGAGCAGAGGGACACCATATATTTT
TRBD1	TRBV6-6	NA	TRBJ2-7	CASSYRGRGSEQYF	TGTGCCAGCAGTTACAGGGGCAGGGGGAGCGAGCAGTACTTC
NA	TRBV5-6	NA	TRBJ1-3	CASSLVETSSSGNTIYF	TGTGCCAGCAGCTTGGTCGAGACTTCTTCCTCTGGAAACACCATATATTTT
NA	TRBV4-1	NA	TRBJ2-7	CASSPRGPGGEQYF	TGCGCCAGCAGCCCCCGGGGGCCGGGGGGCGAGCAGTACTTC
NA	TRBV11-3	NA	TRBJ2-1	CASTKSYNEQFF	TGTGCCAGCACTAAGTCCTACAATGAGCAGTTCTTC
NA	TRBV6-5	NA	TRBJ1-5	CASSYAQGMNQPQHF	TGTGCCAGCAGTTACGCACAGGGAATGAATCAGCCCCAGCATTTT
NA	TRBV10-3	NA	TRBJ1-2	CAISESLPPGRAANYGYTF	TGTGCCATCAGTGAGTCGCTGCCCCCGGGACGGGCAGCTAACTATGGCTACACCTTC
TRBD1	TRBV6-4	NA	TRBJ1-1	CASRDRVVNTEAFF	TGTGCCAGCAGGGACAGGGTAGTGAACACTGAAGCTTTCTTT
NA	TRBV9	NA	TRBJ2-7	CASSVGLASYEQYF	TGTGCCAGCAGCGTTGGGTTAGCCTCCTACGAGCAGTACTTC
TRBD2	TRBV7-3	NA	TRBJ2-5	CASSLASGSSATQYF	TGTGCCAGCAGCTTAGCTAGCGGGAGTTCCGCGACCCAGTACTTC
NA	TRBV27	NA	TRBJ1-1	CASSLRVSSGTNTEAFF	TGTGCCAGCAGTTTAAGGGTTTCTTCAGGGACCAACACTGAAGCTTTCTTT
NA	TRBV10-2	once	TRBJ2-7	CASSESKGVAYEQYF	TGCGCCAGCAGTGAGTCTAAAGGTGTCGCCTACGAGCAGTACTTC
TRBD1	TRBV4-3	NA	TRBJ1-2	CASSPGTGADRQYGYTF	TGCGCCAGCAGCCCCGGGACAGGGGCCGATCGTCAATATGGCTACACCTTC
NA	TRBV7-2	NA	TRBJ1-6	CASSLHADNYNSPLHF	TGTGCCAGCAGCCTACACGCGGACAACTATAATTCACCCCTCCACTTT
NA	TRBV18	NA	TRBJ1-4	CASSPAATNEKLFF	TGTGCCAGCTCACCAGCCGCAACTAATGAAAAACTGTTTTTT
NA	TRBV4-1	NA	TRBJ1-1	CASSQEGLRVAEAFF	TGCGCCAGCAGCCAAGAAGGTCTCCGGGTGGCCGAAGCTTTCTTT
TRBD2	TRBV27	NA	TRBJ2-7	CASSLGTSSYEQYF	TGTGCCAGCAGTCTAGGGACTAGCTCCTACGAGCAGTACTTC
NA	TRBV30	NA	TRBJ2-7	CAWSVQYSYEQYF	TGTGCCTGGAGTGTCCAGTACTCCTACGAGCAGTACTTC
NA	TRBV7-3	NA	TRBJ2-5	CASSLSAGSQETQYF	TGTGCCAGCAGCTTATCCGCAGGGTCTCAAGAGACCCAGTACTTC
NA	TRBV9	NA	TRBJ2-3	CASSVVQRHTDTQYF	TGTGCCAGCAGCGTAGTTCAGAGGCACACAGATACGCAGTATTTT
NA	TRBV4-1	NA	TRBJ2-1	CASSQGSSYNEQFF	TGCGCCAGCAGCCAAGGTTCCTCCTACAATGAGCAGTTCTTC
NA	TRBV5-1	few	TRBJ1-3	CASSLGTSVRTIYF	TGCGCCAGCAGCTTGGGGACTTCAGTAAGGACCATATATTTT
TRBD1	TRBV9	NA	TRBJ2-3	CASSVGSLRGRGTQYF	TGTGCCAGCAGCGTAGGATCGTTGAGGGGGCGCGGGACGCAGTATTTT
NA	TRBV2	NA	TRBJ2-2	CASSEGPYGELFF	TGTGCCAGCAGTGAGGGTCCATACGGGGAGCTGTTTTTT
TRBD1	TRBV29-1	NA	TRBJ1-2	CSVQVQGAGGYTF	TGCAGCGTTCAGGTTCAGGGGGCTGGTGGCTACACCTTC
TRBD1	TRBV4-1	once	TRBJ1-1	CASSQADRAFSTEAFF	TGCGCCAGCAGCCAAGCGGACAGGGCTTTTTCCACTGAAGCTTTCTTT
NA	TRBV18	once	TRBJ2-3	CASSPGSSKDTQYF	TGTGCCAGCTCACCGGGCTCGTCCAAAGATACGCAGTATTTT
TRBD2	TRBV5-1	NA	TRBJ2-7	CASRGLAGAGVSYEQYF	TGCGCCAGCAGGGGGCTAGCGGGAGCCGGGGTTTCCTACGAGCAGTACTTC
TRBD1	TRBV28	NA	TRBJ2-3	CASSLGTGGTDTQYF	TGTGCCAGCAGTTTAGGTACAGGGGGCACAGATACGCAGTATTTT
TRBD1	TRBV6-5	NA	TRBJ1-2	CASSSQGPVYGYTF	TGTGCCAGCAGTTCACAGGGGCCTGTCTATGGCTACACCTTC
NA	TRBV28	NA	TRBJ2-7	CVSSQGMLQYEQYF	TGTGTCTCCAGCCAGGGGATGTTGCAATACGAGCAGTACTTC
NA	TRBV5-1	NA	TRBJ1-2	CASSFTGYGYTF	TGCGCCAGCAGCTTTACAGGTTATGGCTACACCTTC
NA	TRBV11-3	NA	TRBJ1-6	CASSFLTGLNSPLHF	TGTGCCAGCAGCTTTTTAACAGGGTTAAACTCACCCCTCCACTTT
TRBD1	TRBV7-9	few	TRBJ2-5	CASSLGQGARETQYF	TGTGCCAGCAGCTTAGGACAGGGGGCCCGGGAGACCCAGTACTTC
NA	TRBV27	NA	TRBJ1-1	CASSTGRTEAFF	TGTGCCAGTTCTACTGGACGGACTGAAGCTTTCTTT
NA	TRBV29-1	NA	TRBJ2-7	CSVETSNSYEQYF	TGCAGCGTTGAGACCAGTAACTCCTACGAGCAGTACTTC
NA	TRBV19	NA	TRBJ1-1	CASSIRQATNTEAFF	TGTGCCAGTAGTATCCGGCAGGCGACGAACACTGAAGCTTTCTTT
TRBD2	TRBV6-1	NA	TRBJ2-7	CASSDPGGSYEQYF	TGTGCCAGCAGTGATCCGGGGGGCTCCTACGAGCAGTACTTC
NA	TRBV9	NA	TRBJ1-2	CASSVGYGGLYGYTF	TGTGCCAGCAGCGTAGGATATGGGGGACTCTATGGCTACACCTTC
TRBD1	TRBV5-4	NA	TRBJ1-2	CASSPQDRASYGYTF	TGTGCCAGCAGCCCGCAGGACAGGGCTAGCTATGGCTACACCTTC
NA	TRBV7-9	NA	TRBJ1-2	CASSEENYGYTF	TGTGCCAGCAGCGAGGAAAACTATGGCTACACCTTC
NA	TRBV4-2	once	TRBJ2-7	CASSQDLADGAYEQYF	TGTGCCAGCAGCCAAGATTTGGCAGATGGGGCCTACGAGCAGTACTTC
TRBD2	TRBV7-3	NA	TRBJ2-3	CASSLMRGVTDTQYF	TGTGCCAGCAGCTTAATGCGGGGGGTAACAGATACGCAGTATTTT
NA	TRBV19	NA	TRBJ2-1	CASSRVSSYNEQFF	TGTGCCAGTAGTCGGGTGAGCTCCTACAATGAGCAGTTCTTC
TRBD2	TRBV11-2	few	TRBJ2-1	CASSFGAGGEYNEQFF	TGTGCCAGCAGCTTTGGGGCGGGAGGGGAATACAATGAGCAGTTCTTC